This T cell receptor (beta chain) was sequenced for a study of blood T cell repertoires in COVID-19. Looking at the study overall: COVID-19 samples collected from the United States, Italy and Spain covered acute and convalescent phases. PBMCs, B-cell-depleted T cells, or T cells provided the cDNA or gDNA that made up the material.

Authors' analysis steps: For nucleated cells, counts were estimated from reference gene primer amplification. TCRdb's table, derived via immunoSEQ multiplex PCR, lists solely in-frame clones and lacks some. V and J calls plus clone size are reproduced from that table; the DNA served to infer D and trimming. There are 300,000 to 350,000 clones in the sample; roughly 90% occur only once, and roughly 8.9% lies in the top ten. Trimming took off 8 bases at V and 4 bases at J, with 16 bases between the two ends. This CDR3 has 14 residues. CDR1 and CDR2 (germline): LNHDA, SQIVND (reference sequence). Seattle's enrolled individuals joined amid active infection and were then monitored longitudinally.

Sequencing used peripheral blood. This TCR was recovered from a young man with COVID-19, enrolled during active disease. The V gene is TRBV19, the J gene TRBJ2-3; perhaps TRBD2 as D (6 bases). CDR3 residues: CASGIAVSADTQYF. The DNA of the CDR3 is TGTGCCAGTGGGATAGCGGTTTCGGCAGATACGCAGTATTTT.